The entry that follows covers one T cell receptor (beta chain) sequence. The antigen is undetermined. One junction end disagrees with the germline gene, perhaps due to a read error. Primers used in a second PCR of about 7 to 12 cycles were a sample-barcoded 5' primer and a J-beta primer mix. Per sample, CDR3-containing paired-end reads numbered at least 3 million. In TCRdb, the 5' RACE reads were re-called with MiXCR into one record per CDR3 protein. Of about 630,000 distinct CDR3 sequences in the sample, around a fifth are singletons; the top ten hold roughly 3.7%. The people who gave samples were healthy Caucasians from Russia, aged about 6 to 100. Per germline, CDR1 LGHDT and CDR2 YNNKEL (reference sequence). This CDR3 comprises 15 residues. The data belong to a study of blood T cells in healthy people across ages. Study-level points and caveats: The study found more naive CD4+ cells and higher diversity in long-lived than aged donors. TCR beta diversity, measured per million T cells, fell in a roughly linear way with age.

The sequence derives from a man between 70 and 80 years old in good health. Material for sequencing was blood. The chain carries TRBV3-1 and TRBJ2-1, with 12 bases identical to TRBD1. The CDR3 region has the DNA TGCGCCAGCAGCGCCCGGGACAGGGGGCACAATGAGCAGTTCTTC. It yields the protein CASSARDRGHNEQFF.